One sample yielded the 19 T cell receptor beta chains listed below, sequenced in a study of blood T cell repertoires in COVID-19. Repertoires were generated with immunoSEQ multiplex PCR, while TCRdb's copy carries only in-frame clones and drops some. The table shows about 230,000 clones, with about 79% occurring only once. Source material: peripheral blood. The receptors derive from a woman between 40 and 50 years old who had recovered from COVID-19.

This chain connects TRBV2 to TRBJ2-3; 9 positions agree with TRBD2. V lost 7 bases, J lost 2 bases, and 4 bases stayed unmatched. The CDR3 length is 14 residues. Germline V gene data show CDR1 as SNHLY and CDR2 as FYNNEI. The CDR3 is CASTGLAYTDTQYF. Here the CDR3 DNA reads TGTGCCAGCACGGGACTAGCTTACACAGATACGCAGTATTTT.

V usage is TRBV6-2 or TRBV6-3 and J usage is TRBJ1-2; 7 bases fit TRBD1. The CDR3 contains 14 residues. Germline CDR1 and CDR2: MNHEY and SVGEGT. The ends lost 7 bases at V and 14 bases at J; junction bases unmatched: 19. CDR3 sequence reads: CASTPGRQGRYWTF. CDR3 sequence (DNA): TGTGCCAGCACCCCCGGCCGACAGGGTCGCTATTGGACCTTC.

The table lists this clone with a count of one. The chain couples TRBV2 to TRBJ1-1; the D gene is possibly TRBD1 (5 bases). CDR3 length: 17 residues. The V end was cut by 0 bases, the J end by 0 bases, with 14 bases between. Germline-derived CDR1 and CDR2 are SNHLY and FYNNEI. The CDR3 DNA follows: TGTGCCAGCAGTGAAGCGCTTGGCTCGGGGGTGAACACTGAAGCTTTCTTT. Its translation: CASSEALGSGVNTEAFF.

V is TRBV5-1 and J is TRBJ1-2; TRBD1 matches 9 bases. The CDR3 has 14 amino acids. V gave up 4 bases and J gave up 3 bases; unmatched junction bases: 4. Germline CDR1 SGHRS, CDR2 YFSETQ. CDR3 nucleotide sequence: TGCGCCAGCAGCGTGGACAGGGGTGACTATGGCTACACCTTC. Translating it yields CASSVDRGDYGYTF.

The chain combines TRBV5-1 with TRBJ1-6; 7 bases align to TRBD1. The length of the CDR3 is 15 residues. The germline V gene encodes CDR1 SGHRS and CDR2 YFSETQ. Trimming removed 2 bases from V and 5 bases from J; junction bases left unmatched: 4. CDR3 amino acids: CASSFPDRDNSPLHF. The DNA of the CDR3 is TGCGCCAGCAGCTTTCCCGACAGGGATAATTCACCCCTCCACTTT.

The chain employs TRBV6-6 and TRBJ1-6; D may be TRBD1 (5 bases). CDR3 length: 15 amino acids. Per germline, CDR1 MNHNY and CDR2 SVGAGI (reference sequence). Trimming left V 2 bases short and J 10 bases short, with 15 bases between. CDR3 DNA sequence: TGTGCCAGCAGTTACACTCGGGGGGGTGAATCACCCCTCCACTTT. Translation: CASSYTRGGESPLHF.

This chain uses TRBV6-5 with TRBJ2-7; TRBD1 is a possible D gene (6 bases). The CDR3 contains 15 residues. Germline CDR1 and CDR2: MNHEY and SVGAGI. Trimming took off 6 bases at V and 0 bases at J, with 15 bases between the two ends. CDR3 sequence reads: CASSDQQDSSYEQYF. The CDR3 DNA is TGTGCCAGCAGCGACCAACAGGACAGCTCCTACGAGCAGTACTTC.

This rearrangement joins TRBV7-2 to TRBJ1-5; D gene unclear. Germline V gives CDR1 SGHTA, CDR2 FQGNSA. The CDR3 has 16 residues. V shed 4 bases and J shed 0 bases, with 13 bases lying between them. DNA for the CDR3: TGTGCCAGCAGCTCGGGTAGCGATCTTAGCAATCAGCCCCAGCATTTT. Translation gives CASSSGSDLSNQPQHF.

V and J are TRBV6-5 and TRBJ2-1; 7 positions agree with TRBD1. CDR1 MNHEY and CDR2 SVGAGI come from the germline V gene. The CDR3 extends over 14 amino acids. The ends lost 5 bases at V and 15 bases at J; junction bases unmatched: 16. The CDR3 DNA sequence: TGTGCCAGCAGTCACAGGGGCCTTTTAAATATGTTGTTCTTC. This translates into CASSHRGLLNMLFF.

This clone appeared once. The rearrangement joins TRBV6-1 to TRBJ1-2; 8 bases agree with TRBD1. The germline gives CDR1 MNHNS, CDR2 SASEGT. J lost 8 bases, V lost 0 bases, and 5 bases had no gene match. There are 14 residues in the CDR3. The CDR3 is CASSEADRGGGYTF. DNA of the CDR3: TGTGCCAGCAGTGAAGCTGACAGGGGTGGAGGCTACACCTTC.

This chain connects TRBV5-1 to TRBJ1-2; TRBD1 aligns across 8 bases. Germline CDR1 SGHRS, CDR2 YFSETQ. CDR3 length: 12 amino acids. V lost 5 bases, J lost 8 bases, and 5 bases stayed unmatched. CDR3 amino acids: CASRVGQEGYTF. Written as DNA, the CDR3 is TGCGCCAGCAGGGTGGGACAGGAGGGCTACACCTTC.

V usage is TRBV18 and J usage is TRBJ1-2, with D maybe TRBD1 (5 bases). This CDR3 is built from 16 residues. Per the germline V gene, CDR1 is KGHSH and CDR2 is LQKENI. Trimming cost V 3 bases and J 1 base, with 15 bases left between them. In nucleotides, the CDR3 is TGTGCCAGCTCACCGGGCCAGGGACTGAATAACTATGGCTACACCTTC. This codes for CASSPGQGLNNYGYTF. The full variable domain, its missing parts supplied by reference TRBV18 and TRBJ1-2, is NAGVMQNPRHLVRRRGQEARLRCSPMKGHSHVYWYRQLPEEGLKFMVYLQKENIIDESGMPKERFSAEFPKEGPSILRIQQVVRGDSAAYFCASSPGQGLNNYGYTFGSGTRLTVV.

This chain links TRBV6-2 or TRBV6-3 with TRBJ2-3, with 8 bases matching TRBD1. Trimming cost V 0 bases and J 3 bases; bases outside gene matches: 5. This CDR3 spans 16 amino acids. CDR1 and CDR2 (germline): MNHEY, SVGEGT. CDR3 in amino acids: CASSYSLRTGTDTQYF. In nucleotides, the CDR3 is TGTGCCAGCAGTTACTCGCTTAGGACAGGGACAGATACGCAGTATTTT.

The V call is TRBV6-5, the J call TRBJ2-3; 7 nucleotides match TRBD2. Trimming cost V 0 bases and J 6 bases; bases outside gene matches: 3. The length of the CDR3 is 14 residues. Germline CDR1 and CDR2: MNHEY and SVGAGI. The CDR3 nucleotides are TGTGCCAGCAGTTACTCCTCGGGGGGTGATACGCAGTATTTT. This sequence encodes CASSYSSGGDTQYF.

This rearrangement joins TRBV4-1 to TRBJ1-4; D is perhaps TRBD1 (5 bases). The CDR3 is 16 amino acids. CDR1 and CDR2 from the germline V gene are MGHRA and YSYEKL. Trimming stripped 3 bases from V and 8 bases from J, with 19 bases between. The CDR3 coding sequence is TGCGCCAGCAGCCATATCTTAGGGCAGGGTGACGAAAAACTGTTTTTT. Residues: CASSHILGQGDEKLFF.

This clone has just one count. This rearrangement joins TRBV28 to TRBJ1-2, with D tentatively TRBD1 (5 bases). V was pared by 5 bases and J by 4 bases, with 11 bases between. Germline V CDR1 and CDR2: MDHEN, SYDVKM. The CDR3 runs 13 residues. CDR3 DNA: TGTGCCAGCAGTCCCCCAAGGGGCTATGGCTACACCTTC. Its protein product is CASSPPRGYGYTF.

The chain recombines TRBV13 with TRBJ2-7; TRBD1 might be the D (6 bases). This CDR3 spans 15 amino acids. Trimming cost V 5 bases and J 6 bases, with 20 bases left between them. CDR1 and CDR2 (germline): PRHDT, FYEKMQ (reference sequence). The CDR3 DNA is TGTGCCAGCAGCGTCGGACAGCGCTCCCTCTTCGAGCAGTACTTC. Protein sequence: CASSVGQRSLFEQYF.

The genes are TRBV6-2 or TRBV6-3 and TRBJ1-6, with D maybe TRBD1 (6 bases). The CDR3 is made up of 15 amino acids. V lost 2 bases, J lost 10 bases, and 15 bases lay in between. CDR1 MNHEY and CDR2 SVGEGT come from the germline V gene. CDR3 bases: TGTGCCAGCAGTTACGGGGCAGCGACAGGATCACCCCTCCACTTT. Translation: CASSYGAATGSPLHF.

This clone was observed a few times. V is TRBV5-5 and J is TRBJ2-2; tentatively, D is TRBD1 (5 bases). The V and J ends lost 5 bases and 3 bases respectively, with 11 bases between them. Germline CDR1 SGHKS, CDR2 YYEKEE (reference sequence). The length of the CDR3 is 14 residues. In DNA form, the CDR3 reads TGTGCCAGCAGGACCGACAGACACACCGGGGAGCTGTTTTTT. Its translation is CASRTDRHTGELFF. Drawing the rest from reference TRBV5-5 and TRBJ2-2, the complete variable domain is DAGVTQSPTHLIKTRGQQVTLRCSPISGHKSVSWYQQVLGQGPQFIFQYYEKEERGRGNFPDRFSARQFPNYSSELNVNALLLGDSALYLCASRTDRHTGELFFGEGSRLTVL.